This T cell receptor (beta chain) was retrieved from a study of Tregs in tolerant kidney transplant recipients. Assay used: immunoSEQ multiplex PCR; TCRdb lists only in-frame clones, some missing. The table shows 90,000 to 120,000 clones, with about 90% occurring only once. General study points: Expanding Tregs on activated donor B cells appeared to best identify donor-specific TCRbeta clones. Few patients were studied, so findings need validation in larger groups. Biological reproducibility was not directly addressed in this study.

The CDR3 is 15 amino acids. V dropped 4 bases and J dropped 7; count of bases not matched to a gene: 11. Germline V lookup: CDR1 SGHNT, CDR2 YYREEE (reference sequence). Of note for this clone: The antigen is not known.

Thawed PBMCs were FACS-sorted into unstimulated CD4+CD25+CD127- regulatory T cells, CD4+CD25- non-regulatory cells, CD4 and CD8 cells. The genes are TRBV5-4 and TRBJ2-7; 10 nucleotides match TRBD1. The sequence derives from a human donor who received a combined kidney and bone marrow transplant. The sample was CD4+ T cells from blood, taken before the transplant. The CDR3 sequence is CASSLSRTGGGEQYF. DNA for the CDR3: TGTGCCAGCAGCCTGTCGCGGACAGGGGGTGGAGAGCAGTACTTC. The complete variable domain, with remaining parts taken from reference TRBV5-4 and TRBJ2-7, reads ETGVTQSPTHLIKTRGQQVTLRCSSQSGHNTVSWYQQALGQGPQFIFQYYREEENGRGNFPPRFSGLQFPNYSSELNVNALELDDSALYLCASSLSRTGGGEQYFGPGTRLTVT.